This section outlines one TCR beta chain sequence together with its context. The antigen is unknown. V gave up 1 base and J gave up 2 bases; unmatched junction bases: 4. Germline assignment: CDR1 SEHNR and CDR2 FQNEAQ (reference sequence). This CDR3 is 15 amino acids long. The data originate from a study of siplizumab effects on memory and regulatory T cells. Findings and limits, study-wide: Fewer alloreactive sequences mapped to unstimulated CD4+ memory cells under siplizumab.

The protocol was immunoSEQ multiplex PCR, while the TCRdb copy is restricted to in-frame clones and leaves out a portion. Here the sample spans about 85,000 clones, approximately 95% being singletons. The receptor was derived from a human donor in good health. The sample taken for sequencing was CD8+ T cells sorted from blood. V and J are TRBV7-9 and TRBJ2-7; TRBD1 matches at 8 bases. The CDR3 nucleotides are TGTGCCAGCAGCTTAGGAGGGACAGGCACCTACGAGCAGTACTTC. This translates into CASSLGGTGTYEQYF.